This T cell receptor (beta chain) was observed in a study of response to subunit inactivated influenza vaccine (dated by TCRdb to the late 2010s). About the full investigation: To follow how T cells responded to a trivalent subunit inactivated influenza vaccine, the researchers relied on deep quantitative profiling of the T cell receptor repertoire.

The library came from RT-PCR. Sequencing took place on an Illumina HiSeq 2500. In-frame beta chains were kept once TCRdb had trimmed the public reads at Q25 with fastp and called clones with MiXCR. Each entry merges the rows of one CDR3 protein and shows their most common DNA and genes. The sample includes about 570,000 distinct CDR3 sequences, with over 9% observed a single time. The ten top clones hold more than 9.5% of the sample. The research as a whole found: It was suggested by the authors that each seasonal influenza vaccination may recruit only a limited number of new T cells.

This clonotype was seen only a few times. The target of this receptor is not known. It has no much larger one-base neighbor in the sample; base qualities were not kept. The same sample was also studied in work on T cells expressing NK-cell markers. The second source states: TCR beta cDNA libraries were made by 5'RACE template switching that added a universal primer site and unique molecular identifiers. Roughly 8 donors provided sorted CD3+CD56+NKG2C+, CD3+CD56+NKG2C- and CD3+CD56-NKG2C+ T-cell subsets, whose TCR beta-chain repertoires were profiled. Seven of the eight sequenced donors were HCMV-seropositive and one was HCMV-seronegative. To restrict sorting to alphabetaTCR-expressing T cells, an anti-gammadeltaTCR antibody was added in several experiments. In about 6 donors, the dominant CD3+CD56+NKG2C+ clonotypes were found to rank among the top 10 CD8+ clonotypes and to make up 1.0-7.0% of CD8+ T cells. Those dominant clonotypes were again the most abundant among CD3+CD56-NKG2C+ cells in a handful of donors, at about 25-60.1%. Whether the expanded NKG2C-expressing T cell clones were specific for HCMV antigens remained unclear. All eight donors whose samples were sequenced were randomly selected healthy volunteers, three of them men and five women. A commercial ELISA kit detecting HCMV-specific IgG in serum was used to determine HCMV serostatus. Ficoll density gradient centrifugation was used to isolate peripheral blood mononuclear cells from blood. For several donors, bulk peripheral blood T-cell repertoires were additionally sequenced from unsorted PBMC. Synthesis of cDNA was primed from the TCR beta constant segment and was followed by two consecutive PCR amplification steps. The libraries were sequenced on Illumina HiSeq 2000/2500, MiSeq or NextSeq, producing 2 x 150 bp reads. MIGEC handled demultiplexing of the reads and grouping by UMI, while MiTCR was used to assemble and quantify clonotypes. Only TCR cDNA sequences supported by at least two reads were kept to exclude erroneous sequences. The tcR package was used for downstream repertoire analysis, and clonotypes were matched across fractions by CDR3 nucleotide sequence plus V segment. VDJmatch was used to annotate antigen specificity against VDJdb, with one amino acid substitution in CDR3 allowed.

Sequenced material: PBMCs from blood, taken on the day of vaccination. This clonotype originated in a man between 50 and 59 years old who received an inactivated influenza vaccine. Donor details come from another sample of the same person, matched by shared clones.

CDR3 sequence: CASSFRGPGSAGELFF. The nucleotides read TGCGCCAGCAGCTTTAGAGGGCCGGGATCCGCCGGGGAGCTGTTTTTT. The chain is encoded by TRBV5-1 joined to TRBJ2-2, with TRBD2 tentatively as D gene (5 bases match). V is pared back by 2 bases and J by 6 bases, with 17 bases lying between the germline termini. CDR1 and CDR2, looked up from the germline V gene, are SGHRS and YFSETQ. The CDR3 contains 16 residues, cysteine and phenylalanine counted. Only the CDR3 region is kept as DNA, spanning 48 bases read in frame from base 1.